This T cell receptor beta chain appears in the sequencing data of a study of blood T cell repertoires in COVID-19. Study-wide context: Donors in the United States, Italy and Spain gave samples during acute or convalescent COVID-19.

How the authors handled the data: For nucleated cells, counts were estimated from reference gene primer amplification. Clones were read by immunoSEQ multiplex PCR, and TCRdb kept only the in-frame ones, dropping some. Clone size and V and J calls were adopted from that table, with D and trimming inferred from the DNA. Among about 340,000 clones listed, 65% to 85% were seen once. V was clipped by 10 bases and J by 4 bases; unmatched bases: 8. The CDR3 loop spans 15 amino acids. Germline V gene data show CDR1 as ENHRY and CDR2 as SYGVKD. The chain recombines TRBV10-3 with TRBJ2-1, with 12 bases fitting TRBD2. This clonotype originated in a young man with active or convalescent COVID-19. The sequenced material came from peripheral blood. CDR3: CATRLAGDLYNEQFF. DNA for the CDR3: TGTGCCACCCGACTAGCGGGGGATTTGTACAATGAGCAGTTCTTC.